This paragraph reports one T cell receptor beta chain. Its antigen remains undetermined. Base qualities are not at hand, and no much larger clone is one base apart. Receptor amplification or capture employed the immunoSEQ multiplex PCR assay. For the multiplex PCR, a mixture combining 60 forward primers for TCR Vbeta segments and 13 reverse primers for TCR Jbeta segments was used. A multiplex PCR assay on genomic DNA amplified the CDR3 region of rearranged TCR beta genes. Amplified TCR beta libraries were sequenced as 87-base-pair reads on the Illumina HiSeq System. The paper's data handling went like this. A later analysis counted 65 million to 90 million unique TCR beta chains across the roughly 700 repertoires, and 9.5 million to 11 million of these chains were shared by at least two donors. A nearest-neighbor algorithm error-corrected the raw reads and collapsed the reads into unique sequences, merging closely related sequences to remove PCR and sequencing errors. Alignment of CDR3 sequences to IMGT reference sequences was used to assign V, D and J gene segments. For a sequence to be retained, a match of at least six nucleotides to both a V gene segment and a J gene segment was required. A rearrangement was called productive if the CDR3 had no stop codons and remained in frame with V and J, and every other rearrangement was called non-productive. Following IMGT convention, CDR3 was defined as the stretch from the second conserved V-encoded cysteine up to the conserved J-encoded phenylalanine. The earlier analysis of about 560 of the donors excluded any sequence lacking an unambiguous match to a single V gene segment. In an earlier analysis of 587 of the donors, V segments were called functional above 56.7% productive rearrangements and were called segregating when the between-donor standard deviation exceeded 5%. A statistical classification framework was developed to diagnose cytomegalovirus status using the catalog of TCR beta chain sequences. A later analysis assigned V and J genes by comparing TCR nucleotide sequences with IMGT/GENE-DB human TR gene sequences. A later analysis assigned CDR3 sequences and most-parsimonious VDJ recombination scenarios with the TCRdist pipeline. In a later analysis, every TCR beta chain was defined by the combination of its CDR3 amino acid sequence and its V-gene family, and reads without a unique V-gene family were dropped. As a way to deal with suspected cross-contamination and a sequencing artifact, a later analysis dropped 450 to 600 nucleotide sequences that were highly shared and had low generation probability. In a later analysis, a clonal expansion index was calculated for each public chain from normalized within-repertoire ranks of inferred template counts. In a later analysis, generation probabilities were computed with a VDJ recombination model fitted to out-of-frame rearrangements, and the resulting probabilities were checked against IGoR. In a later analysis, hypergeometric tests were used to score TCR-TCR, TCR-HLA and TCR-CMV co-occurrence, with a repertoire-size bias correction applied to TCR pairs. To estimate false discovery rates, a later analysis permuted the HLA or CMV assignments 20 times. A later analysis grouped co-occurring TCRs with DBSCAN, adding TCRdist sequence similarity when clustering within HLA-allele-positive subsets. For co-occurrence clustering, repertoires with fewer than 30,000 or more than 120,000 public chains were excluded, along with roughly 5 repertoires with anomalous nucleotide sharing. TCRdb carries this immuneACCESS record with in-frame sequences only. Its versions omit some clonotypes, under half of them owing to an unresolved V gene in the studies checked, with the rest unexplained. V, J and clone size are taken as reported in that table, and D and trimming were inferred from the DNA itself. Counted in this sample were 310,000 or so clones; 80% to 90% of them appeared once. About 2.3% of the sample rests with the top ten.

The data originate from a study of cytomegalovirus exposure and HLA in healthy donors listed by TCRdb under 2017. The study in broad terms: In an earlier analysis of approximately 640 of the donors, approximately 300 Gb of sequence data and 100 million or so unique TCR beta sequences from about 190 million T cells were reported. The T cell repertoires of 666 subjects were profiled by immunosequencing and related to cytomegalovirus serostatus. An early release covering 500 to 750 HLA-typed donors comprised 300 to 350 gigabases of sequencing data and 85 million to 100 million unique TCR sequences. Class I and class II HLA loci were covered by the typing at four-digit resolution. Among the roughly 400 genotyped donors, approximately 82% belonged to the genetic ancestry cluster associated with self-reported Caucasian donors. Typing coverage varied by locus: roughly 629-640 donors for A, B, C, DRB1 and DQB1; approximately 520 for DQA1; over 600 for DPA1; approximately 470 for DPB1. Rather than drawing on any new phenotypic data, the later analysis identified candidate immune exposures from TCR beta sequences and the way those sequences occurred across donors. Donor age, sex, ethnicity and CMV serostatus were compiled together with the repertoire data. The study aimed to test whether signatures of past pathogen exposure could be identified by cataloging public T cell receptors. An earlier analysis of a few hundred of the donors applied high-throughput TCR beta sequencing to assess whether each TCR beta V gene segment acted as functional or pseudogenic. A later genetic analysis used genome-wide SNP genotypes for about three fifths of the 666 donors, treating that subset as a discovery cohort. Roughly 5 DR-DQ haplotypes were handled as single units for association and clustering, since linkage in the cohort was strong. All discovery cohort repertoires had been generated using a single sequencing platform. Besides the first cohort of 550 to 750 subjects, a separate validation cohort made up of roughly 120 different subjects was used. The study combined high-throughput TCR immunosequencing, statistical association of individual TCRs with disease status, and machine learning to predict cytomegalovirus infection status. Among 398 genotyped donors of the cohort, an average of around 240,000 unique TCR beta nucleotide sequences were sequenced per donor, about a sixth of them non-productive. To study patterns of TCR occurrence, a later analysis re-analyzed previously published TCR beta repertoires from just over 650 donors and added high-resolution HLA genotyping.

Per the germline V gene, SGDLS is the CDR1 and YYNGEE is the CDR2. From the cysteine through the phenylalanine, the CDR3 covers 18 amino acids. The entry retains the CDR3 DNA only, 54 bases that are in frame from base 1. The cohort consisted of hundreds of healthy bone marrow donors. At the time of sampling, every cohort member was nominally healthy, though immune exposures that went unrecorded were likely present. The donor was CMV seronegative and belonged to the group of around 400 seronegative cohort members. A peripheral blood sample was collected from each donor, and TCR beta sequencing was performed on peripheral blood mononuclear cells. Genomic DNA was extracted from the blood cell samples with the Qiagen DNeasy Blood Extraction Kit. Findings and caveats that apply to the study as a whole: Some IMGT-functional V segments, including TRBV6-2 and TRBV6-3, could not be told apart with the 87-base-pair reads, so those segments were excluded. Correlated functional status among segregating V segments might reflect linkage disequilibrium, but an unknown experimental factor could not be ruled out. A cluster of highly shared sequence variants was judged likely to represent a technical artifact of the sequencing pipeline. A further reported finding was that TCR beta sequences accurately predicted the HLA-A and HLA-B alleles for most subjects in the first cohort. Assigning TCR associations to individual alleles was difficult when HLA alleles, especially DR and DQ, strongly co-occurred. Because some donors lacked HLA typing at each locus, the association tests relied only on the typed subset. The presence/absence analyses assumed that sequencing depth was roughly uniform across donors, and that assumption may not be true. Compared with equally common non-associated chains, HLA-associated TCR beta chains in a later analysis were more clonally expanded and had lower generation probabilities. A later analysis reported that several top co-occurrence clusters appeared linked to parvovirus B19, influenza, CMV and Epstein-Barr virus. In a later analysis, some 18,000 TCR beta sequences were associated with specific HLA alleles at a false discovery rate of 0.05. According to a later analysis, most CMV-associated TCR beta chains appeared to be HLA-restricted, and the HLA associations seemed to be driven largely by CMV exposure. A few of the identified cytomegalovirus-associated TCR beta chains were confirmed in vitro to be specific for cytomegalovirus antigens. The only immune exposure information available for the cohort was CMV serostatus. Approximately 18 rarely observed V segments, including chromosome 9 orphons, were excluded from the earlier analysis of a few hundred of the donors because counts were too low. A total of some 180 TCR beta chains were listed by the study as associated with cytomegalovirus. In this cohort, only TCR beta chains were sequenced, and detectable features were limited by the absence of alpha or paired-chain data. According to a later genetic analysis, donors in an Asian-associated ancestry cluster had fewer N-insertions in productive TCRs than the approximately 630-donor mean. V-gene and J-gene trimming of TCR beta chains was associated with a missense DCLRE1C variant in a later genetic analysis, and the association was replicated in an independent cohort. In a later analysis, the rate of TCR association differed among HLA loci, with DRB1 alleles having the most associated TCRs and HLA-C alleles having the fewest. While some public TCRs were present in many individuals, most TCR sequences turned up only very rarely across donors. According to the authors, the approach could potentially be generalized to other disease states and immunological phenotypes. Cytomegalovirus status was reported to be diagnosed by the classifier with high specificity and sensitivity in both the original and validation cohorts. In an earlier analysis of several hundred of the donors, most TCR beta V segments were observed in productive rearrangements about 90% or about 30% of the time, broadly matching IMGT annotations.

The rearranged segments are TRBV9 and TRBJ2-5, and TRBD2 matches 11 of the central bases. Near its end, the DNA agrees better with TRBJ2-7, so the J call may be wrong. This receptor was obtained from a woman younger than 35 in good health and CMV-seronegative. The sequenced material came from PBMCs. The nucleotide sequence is TGTGCCAGCAGCGTAGCACCTTCCGGGACTAGCGGCTCCTACGAGCAGTACTTC. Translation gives CASSVAPSGTSGSYEQYF.